A single sample gave rise to the 14 T cell receptor beta chains below, sequenced in a study of human T cells and chemical hapten exposure. TCRdb redid the calling of the RACE reads with MiXCR, one entry per CDR3 protein. The table records about 250,000 distinct CDR3 sequences, approximately 7.5% of them present only once. Time point noted: pre-sensitization, week 0. Treatment described: therapeutic diphenylcyclopropenone sensitization with weekly scalp DPC. The sample here was whole blood, taken in connection with sensitization to the hapten diphenylcyclopropenone (DPC). These receptors were collected from a man between 18 and 29 years old with alopecia areata. Some clones in this sample may be carry-over from other donors' samples.

The table lists this clonotype with a few counts. The rearrangement joins TRBV20-1 to TRBJ2-7; D is undetermined. CDR1 and CDR2 from the germline V gene are DFQATT and SNEGSKA (reference sequence). This CDR3 spans 12 amino acids. V lost 4 bases to trimming and J lost 1 base, with 8 bases between them. The CDR3 protein is CSANGQSYEQYF. The CDR3 DNA sequence: TGCAGTGCTAACGGCCAGTCCTACGAGCAGTACTTC.

This clonotype appeared many times. The rearrangement uses TRBV7-9 and TRBJ2-1, with D tentatively TRBD1 (5 bases). This CDR3 has 13 amino acids. The V gene lost 4 bases and the J gene lost 6 bases, with 10 bases spanning the gap. Per the germline V gene, CDR1 is SEHNR and CDR2 is FQNEAQ (reference sequence). The CDR3 region is CASSSRQINEQFF. DNA for the CDR3: TGTGCCAGCAGCTCAAGACAGATCAATGAGCAGTTCTTC.

In this sample, this clonotype turned up a few times. The chain employs TRBV7-8 and TRBJ1-3; possible D gene TRBD1, 5 bases. This CDR3 region has 14 residues. Germline V gene data show CDR1 as SGHVS and CDR2 as FQNEAQ. Trimming stripped 5 bases from V and 1 base from J, with 9 bases between. The CDR3 DNA follows: TGTGCCAGCAGCCCGAGGGGTTCTGGAAACACCATATATTTT. Residues: CASSPRGSGNTIYF.

This clonotype was found a few times. This chain links TRBV10-3 with TRBJ1-5; 9 bases are shared with TRBD1. Germline V lookup: CDR1 ENHRY, CDR2 SYGVKD. The CDR3 loop spans 15 amino acids. V gave up 10 bases and J gave up 0 bases; unmatched junction bases: 7. The CDR3: CATWDRDYSNQPQHF. CDR3 nucleotide sequence: TGTGCCACTTGGGACAGGGACTATAGCAATCAGCCCCAGCATTTT.

V gene TRBV10-2 combines with J gene TRBJ1-1, with 7 bases aligning to TRBD1. Germline values: CDR1 WSHSY, CDR2 SAAADI. V shed 5 bases and J 3 bases; nucleotides not matched to a gene: 6. The CDR3 totals 14 residues. CDR3 bases: TGCGCCAGCAGTCAATCACAGGGGTACACTGAAGCTTTCTTT. This gives the protein CASSQSQGYTEAFF.

There are a few counts of this clonotype. V gene TRBV7-9 combines with J gene TRBJ2-5, with 9 bases lining up with TRBD2. Germline trimming cut 3 bases from V and 5 bases from J; bases unmatched to any gene: 7. The CDR3 spans 15 residues. Germline CDR1 is SEHNR and CDR2 is FQNEAQ (reference sequence). The CDR3, as DNA: TGTGCCAGCAGCTTTGCGGGGGGGCGTTCGGAGACCCAGTACTTC. It specifies CASSFAGGRSETQYF.

The chain couples TRBV27 to TRBJ1-6, with 7 bases identical to TRBD1. Germline trimming cut 6 bases from V and 8 bases from J; bases unmatched to any gene: 10. CDR3 length: 15 amino acids. CDR1 is MNHEY, CDR2 SMNVEV, per germline (reference sequence). The CDR3 bases are TGTGCCAGCAGACCCCGGGACAGCCTACATTCACCCCTCCACTTT. Encoded protein: CASRPRDSLHSPLHF.

The V and J genes are TRBV29-1 and TRBJ2-7; D is uncertain. This CDR3 spans 13 amino acids. Germline loops: CDR1 SQVTM, CDR2 ANQGSEA. V lost 6 bases and J lost 2, with 14 bases in between. In DNA, the CDR3 is TGCAGCGTCCACTTGGACGGAGCCTACGAGCAGTACTTC. As protein: CSVHLDGAYEQYF.

The chain is built from TRBV7-2 and TRBJ1-5; D may be TRBD1 (5 bases). Germline assignment: CDR1 SGHTA and CDR2 FQGNSA. The length of the CDR3 is 13 residues. V was cut by 1 base and J by 9 bases, with 10 bases left in between. The CDR3 is CASSLVGAGPQHF. The CDR3 DNA reads as TGTGCCAGCAGCTTAGTTGGGGCCGGGCCCCAGCATTTT.

This clonotype showed up just a few times. The chain has TRBV20-1 and TRBJ2-1; 13 bases line up with TRBD2. Germline CDR1 reads DFQATT; CDR2 reads SNEGSKA (reference sequence). V shed 5 bases, J shed 8 bases, and the junction held 9 bases outside the gene matches. The length of the CDR3 is 15 residues. The CDR3 protein is CSAFALAGGLDEQFF. CDR3 nucleotide sequence: TGCAGTGCTTTCGCACTAGCGGGGGGGCTTGATGAGCAGTTCTTC.

In this sample, this clonotype turned up a few times. This chain joins TRBV29-1 and TRBJ2-3, with D unresolved. The length of the CDR3 is 12 residues. CDR1 is SQVTM, CDR2 ANQGSEA, per germline. V lost 4 bases and J 1 base, leaving 6 bases between the germline ends. The CDR3 coding sequence is TGCAGCGTTGGACGCGGCACAGATACGCAGTATTTT. This codes for CSVGRGTDTQYF.

The chain employs TRBV6-6 and TRBJ2-3; no firm D call. The CDR3 covers 15 residues. The V gene's germline CDR1 is MNHNY and CDR2 SVGAGI (reference sequence). The ends were cut back, 0 bases at V and 4 bases at J, with 11 bases in the middle. The CDR3 reads CASSYSFRPADTQYF. The CDR3 bases are TGTGCCAGCAGTTACTCGTTCAGACCGGCAGATACGCAGTATTTT.

In its sample, this clonotype was seen many times. J is TRBJ1-6 and V is TRBV7-3; TRBD1 aligns across 8 bases. The germline gives CDR1 SGHTA, CDR2 FQGTGA. This CDR3 region has 14 residues. The V gene end was trimmed by 5 bases and the J gene end by 5 bases; junction bases not matched to a gene: 2. The CDR3 nucleotides are TGTGCCAGCAGCCGGACAGGGCATAATTCACCCCTCCACTTT. Its translation is CASSRTGHNSPLHF.

This clonotype showed up many times. The chain employs TRBV10-2 and TRBJ1-5, with D hard to call. The CDR3 runs 15 residues. The V end was cut by 2 bases, the J end by 0 bases, with 8 bases between. CDR1 and CDR2 (germline): WSHSY, SAAADI. DNA for the CDR3: TGCGCCAGCAGTGAGGGGGATAATAGCAATCAGCCCCAGCATTTT. It specifies CASSEGDNSNQPQHF.